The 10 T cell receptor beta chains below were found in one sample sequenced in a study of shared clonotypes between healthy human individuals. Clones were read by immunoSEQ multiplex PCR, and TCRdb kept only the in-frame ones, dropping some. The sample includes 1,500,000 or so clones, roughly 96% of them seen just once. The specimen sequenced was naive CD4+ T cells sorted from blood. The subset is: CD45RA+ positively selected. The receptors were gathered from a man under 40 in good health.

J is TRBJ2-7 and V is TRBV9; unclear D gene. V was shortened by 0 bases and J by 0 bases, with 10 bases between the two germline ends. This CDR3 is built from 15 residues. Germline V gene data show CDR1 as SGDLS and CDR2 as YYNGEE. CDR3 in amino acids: CASSVGIVDSYEQYF. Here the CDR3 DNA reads TGTGCCAGCAGCGTAGGGATAGTGGACTCCTACGAGCAGTACTTC.

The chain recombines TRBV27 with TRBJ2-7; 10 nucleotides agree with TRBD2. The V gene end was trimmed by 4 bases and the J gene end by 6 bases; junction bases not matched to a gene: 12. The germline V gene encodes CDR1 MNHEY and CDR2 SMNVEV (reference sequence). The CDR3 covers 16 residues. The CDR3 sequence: CASSSRSSGRSFEQYF. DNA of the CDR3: TGTGCCAGCAGTTCCCGTTCTAGCGGGAGATCTTTCGAGCAGTACTTC.

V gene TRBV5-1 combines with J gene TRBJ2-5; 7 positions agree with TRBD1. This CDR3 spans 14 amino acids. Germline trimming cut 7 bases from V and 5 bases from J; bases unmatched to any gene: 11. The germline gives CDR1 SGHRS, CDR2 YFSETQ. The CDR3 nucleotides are TGCGCCAGCGGCCCGACAGGGACGATTGAGACCCAGTACTTC. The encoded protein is CASGPTGTIETQYF.

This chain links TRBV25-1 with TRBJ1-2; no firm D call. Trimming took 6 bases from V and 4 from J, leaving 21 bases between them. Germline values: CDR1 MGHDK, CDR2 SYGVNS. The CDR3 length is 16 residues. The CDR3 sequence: CASSDDGVFGVYGYTF. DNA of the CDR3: TGTGCCAGCAGCGATGACGGCGTATTTGGCGTCTATGGCTACACCTTC.

CDR3 in DNA: TGTGCCAGCAGTTATCAGGGCACCATATATTTT. Protein sequence: CASSYQGTIYF. The chain couples TRBV6-5 to TRBJ1-3; the D gene is possibly TRBD1 (5 bases). Germline CDR1 MNHEY, CDR2 SVGAGI. The CDR3 extends over 11 amino acids. V lost 3 bases and J lost 9, with 6 bases in between.

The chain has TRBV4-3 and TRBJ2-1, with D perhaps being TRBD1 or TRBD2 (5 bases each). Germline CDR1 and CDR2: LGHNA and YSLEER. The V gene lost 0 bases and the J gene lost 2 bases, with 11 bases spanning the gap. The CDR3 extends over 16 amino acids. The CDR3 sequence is CASSQEPVGAYNEQFF. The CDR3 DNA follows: TGCGCCAGCAGCCAAGAACCAGTGGGGGCCTACAATGAGCAGTTCTTC.

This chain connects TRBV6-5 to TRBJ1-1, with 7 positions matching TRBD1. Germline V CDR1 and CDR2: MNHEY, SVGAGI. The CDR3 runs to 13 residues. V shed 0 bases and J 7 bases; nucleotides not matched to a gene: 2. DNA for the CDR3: TGTGCCAGCAGTTACTCGACAGGGTTTGAAGCTTTCTTT. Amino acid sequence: CASSYSTGFEAFF.

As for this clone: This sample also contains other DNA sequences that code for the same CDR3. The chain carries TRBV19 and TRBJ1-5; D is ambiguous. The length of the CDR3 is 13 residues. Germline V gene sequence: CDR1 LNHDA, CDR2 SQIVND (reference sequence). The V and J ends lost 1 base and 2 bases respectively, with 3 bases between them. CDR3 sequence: CASSIVGNQPQHF. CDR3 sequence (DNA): TGTGCCAGTAGTATAGTTGGCAATCAGCCCCAGCATTTT. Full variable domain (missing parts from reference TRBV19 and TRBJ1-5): DGGITQSPKYLFRKEGQNVTLSCEQNLNHDAMYWYRQDPGQGLRLIYYSQIVNDFQKGDIAEGYSVSREKKESFPLTVTSAQKNPTAFYLCASSIVGNQPQHFGDGTRLSIL.

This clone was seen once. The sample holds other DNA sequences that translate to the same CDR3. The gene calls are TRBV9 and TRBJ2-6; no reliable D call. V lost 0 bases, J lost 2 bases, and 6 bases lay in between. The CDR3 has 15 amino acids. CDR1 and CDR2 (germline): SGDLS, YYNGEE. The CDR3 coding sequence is TGTGCCAGCAGCGTAGAGGGTACTGGGGCCAACGTCCTGACTTTC. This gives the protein CASSVEGTGANVLTF.

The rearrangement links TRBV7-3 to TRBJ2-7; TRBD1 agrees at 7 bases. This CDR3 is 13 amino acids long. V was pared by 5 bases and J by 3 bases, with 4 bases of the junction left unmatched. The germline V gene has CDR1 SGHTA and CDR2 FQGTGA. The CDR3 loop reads CASSANRGYEQYF. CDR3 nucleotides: TGTGCCAGCAGCGCCAACAGGGGCTACGAGCAGTACTTC.